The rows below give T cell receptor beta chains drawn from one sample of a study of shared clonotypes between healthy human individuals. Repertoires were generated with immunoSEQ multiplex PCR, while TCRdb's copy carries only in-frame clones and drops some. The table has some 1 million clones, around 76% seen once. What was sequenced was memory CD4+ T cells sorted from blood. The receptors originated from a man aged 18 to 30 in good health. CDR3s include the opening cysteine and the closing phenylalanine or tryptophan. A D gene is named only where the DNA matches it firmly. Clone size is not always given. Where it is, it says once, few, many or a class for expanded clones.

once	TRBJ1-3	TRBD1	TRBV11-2	TGTGCCAGCAGCACTACGGGACAGCCTGGAAACACCATATATTTT	CASSTTGQPGNTIYF
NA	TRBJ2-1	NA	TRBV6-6	TGTGCCAGCAACTTGGGAGTAAGTGAGCAGTTCTTC	CASNLGVSEQFF
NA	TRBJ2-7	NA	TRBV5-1	TGCGCCAGCAGCATGTGGGGGGGCCGGTACGAGCAGTACTTC	CASSMWGGRYEQYF
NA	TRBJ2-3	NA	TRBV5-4	TGTGCCAGCAGCTTGGACGGGACTAGCACAGATACGCAGTATTTT	CASSLDGTSTDTQYF
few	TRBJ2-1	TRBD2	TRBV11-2	TGTGCCAGCAGCCCAAGCGGGAGAGTTTCGGATGAGCAGTTCTTC	CASSPSGRVSDEQFF
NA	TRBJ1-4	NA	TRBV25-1	TGTGCCAGCAGTTCTTCCCTTCGGGGACCAACTAATGAAAAACTGTTTTTT	CASSSSLRGPTNEKLFF
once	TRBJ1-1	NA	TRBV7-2	TGTGCCAGCAGCCTTCGCGGACAAAGAACTGAAGCTTTCTTT	CASSLRGQRTEAFF
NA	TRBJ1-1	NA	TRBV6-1	TGTGCCAGCAGCGCGGGACCCTTTGGGGCTTTCTTT	CASSAGPFGAFF
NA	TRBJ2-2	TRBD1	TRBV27	TGTGCCAGCAAACCCGGGACAGACTACACCGGGGAGCTGTTTTTT	CASKPGTDYTGELFF
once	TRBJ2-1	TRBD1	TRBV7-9	TGTGCCAGCAGCCCCACCCCGCTAGGGGGCGGTGAGCAGTTCTTC	CASSPTPLGGGEQFF
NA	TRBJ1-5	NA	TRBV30	TGTGCCTGGAGTTCAGTAAGAGGCAATCAGCCCCAGCATTTT	CAWSSVRGNQPQHF
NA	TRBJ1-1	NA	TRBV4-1	TGCGCCAGCAGCCAATTCTTTACAGAAACAGGCGTGGGAACTGAAGCTTTCTTT	CASSQFFTETGVGTEAFF
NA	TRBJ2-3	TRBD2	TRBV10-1	TGCGCCAGCAGTGGGGCGACTAGCGGGGACGACACGCAGTATTTT	CASSGATSGDDTQYF
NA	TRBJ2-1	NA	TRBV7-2	TGTGCCAGCACCCAACGCCCCGGGCTAGACCCATACAATGAGCAGTTCTTC	CASTQRPGLDPYNEQFF
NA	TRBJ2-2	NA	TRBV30	TGTGCCTCCACTCAGGAGGGGGCTAACACCGGGGAGCTGTTTTTT	CASTQEGANTGELFF
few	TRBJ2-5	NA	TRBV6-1	TGTGCCAGCACCAGGCTCCCCCAAGAGACCCAGTACTTC	CASTRLPQETQYF
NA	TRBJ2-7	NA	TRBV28	TGTGCCAGCAGTTCGGCCGGGTTAAAGGGGGGGTACGAGCAGTACTTC	CASSSAGLKGGYEQYF
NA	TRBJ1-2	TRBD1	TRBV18	TGTGCCAGCTCACGGGACAGGGGCGAAGTCGGCTACACCTTC	CASSRDRGEVGYTF
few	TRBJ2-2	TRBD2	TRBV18	TGTGCCAGCTCACCAGGGACTAGGAACACCGGGGAGCTGTTTTTT	CASSPGTRNTGELFF
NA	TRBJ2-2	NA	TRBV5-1	TGCGCCAGCAGCTTGGAGTCTGCGGGGGAGCTGTTTTTT	CASSLESAGELFF
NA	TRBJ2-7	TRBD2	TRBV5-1	TGCGCCAGCAGCTCGGAGGTCGGGGGGGCCGTCTACGAGCAGTACTTC	CASSSEVGGAVYEQYF
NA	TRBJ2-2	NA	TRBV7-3	TGTGCCAGCAGCACCGGAGGACAACTTTTTAGCGGGGAGCTGTTTTTT	CASSTGGQLFSGELFF
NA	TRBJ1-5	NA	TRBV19	TGTGCCAGTAGTATCGGCGGCAATCAGCCCCAGCATTTT	CASSIGGNQPQHF
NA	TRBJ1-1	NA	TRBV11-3	TGTGCCAGCAGCTCCACGTATAACACTGAAGCTTTCTTT	CASSSTYNTEAFF
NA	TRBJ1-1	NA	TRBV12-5	TGTGCTAGTGGTTTGGTACCGAAACAGGCGAGGGACACTGAAGCTTTCTTT	CASGLVPKQARDTEAFF
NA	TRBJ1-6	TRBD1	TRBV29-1	TGCAGCGTTGTCGGGGACAGGGAAAATTCACCCCTCCACTTT	CSVVGDRENSPLHF
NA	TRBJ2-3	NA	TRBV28	TGTGCCAGCAGCTCCCCAGAGGGGAGGACAGATACGCAGTATTTT	CASSSPEGRTDTQYF
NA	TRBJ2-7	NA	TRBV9	TGTGCCAGCTCCCGAGGGCGGGGCTCCTACGAGCAGTACTTC	CASSRGRGSYEQYF
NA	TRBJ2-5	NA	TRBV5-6	TGTGCCAGCAGCAAAGGACAGCGGGAGACCCAGTACTTC	CASSKGQRETQYF
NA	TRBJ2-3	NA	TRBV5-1	TGCGCCAGCAGCTTGGAGCAGGGACTTTACACAGATACGCAGTATTTT	CASSLEQGLYTDTQYF
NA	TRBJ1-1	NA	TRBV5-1	TGCGCCAGCAGCTTTTCTGAGAACACTGAAGCTTTCTTT	CASSFSENTEAFF
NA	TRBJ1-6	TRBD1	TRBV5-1	TGCGCCAGCAGCTTGGAGGGGGCACAGAATTCACCCCTCCACTTT	CASSLEGAQNSPLHF
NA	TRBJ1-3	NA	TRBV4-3	TGCGCCAGCAGCCAAGAAGGGGCGGCTGGAAACACCATATATTTT	CASSQEGAAGNTIYF
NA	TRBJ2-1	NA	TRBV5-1	TGCGCCAGAGGGGCATCCTACAATGAGCAGTTCTTC	CARGASYNEQFF
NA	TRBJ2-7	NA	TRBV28	TGTGCCAGCAGTCCCCCGAGCACCAACGGGTACGAGCAGTACTTC	CASSPPSTNGYEQYF
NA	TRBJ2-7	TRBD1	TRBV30	TGTGCCTGGACCCTCGGACAGGGGGGGACCTACGAGCAGTACTTC	CAWTLGQGGTYEQYF
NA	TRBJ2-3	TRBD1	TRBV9	TGTGCCAGCAGCGTAGTGGGGACAGGGTATGGAGATACGCAGTATTTT	CASSVVGTGYGDTQYF
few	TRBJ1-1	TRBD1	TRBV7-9	TGTGCCAGCAGCTTAGATTTATCAGGGGGTACTGAAGCTTTCTTT	CASSLDLSGGTEAFF
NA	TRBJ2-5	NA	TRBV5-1	TGCGCCAGCAGCCTACAGGGTCATGGAGGAGAGACCCAGTACTTC	CASSLQGHGGETQYF
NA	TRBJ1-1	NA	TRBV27	TGTGCCAGCAGTTTACGCTCGGGCGGGGGCACTGAAGCTTTCTTT	CASSLRSGGGTEAFF
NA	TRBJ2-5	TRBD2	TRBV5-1	TGCGCCAGCAGCTTGCTAGCGGGAGCTGGTGAGACCCAGTACTTC	CASSLLAGAGETQYF
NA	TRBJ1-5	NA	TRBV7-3	TGTGCCAGCAGCTTATGTGGCAGGGGTTATAGCAATCAGCCCCAGCATTTT	CASSLCGRGYSNQPQHF
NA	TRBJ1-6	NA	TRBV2	TGTGCCAGCAGTGAGACACCGGGACAATACAATTCACCCCTCCACTTT	CASSETPGQYNSPLHF
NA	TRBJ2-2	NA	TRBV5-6	TGTGCCAGCAGCTTGTATGGGGTTGCCACCGGGGAGCTGTTTTTT	CASSLYGVATGELFF
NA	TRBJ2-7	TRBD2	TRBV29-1	TGCAGCGCCGGGACTAGCCTCTACGAGCAGTACTTC	CSAGTSLYEQYF
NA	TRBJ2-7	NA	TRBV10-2	TGCGCCAGCAGGAAACAGGGCGGCAACTCCTACGAGCAGTACTTC	CASRKQGGNSYEQYF
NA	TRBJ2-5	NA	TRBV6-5	TGTGCCAGCAGGCCCGGACCGGCGGGGTCACAGACCCAGTACTTC	CASRPGPAGSQTQYF
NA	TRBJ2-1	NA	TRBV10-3	TGTGCCATCAGTGAGGCTTGGGGGAACTCCTACAATGAGCAGTTCTTC	CAISEAWGNSYNEQFF
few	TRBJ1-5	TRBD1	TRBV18	TGTGCCAGCTCAGGAATGGACAGGAATCAGCCCCAGCATTTT	CASSGMDRNQPQHF
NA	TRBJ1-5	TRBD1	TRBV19	TGTGCCAGTAGTATCCGACCCCCCGGGACAGGTCTCAAACAGCCCCAGCATTTT	CASSIRPPGTGLKQPQHF
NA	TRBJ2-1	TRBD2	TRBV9	TGTGCCAGCAGCGTAGCCCCGCTAGCGGGGATGTACAATGAGCAGTTCTTC	CASSVAPLAGMYNEQFF
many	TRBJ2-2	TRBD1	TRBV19	TGTGCCAGTAGGGACAGGGGCACCGGGGAGCTGTTTTTT	CASRDRGTGELFF
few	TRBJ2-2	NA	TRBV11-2	TGTGCCAGCAGCTTAGATCTAGCGAACACCGGGGAGCTGTTTTTT	CASSLDLANTGELFF
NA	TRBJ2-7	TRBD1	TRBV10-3	TGTGCCATCAGTGCGGGACAGGGGATTAGCGAGCAGTACTTC	CAISAGQGISEQYF
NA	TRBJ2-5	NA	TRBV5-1	TGCGCCAGCAGCTTGGACCCTTCGACTACTCGGGAGACCCAGTACTTC	CASSLDPSTTRETQYF
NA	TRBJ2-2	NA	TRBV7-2	TGTGCCAGCAGCTCACTGCCCGGACTCAACACCGGGGAGCTGTTTTTT	CASSSLPGLNTGELFF
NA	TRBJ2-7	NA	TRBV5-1	TGCGCCAGCACCCTGGGAGCCGGGCAGGCCTCCTACGAGCAGTACTTC	CASTLGAGQASYEQYF